The 12 T cell receptor beta chains below come from one sample, sequenced in a study of shared clonotypes between healthy human individuals. Clones were read by immunoSEQ multiplex PCR, and TCRdb kept only the in-frame ones, dropping some. The sample lists about half a million clones; approximately 71% were seen once. Sequencing used PBMCs. All receptors derive from a woman in her thirties or forties in good health. Some clones in this sample may be carry-over from other donors' samples.

This sequence joins TRBV6-6 and TRBJ2-7; no clear D gene. Trimming left V 0 bases short and J 7 bases short, with 4 bases between. Germline CDR1 MNHNY, CDR2 SVGAGI (reference sequence). This CDR3 spans 11 amino acids. The CDR3 coding sequence is TGTGCCAGCAGTTACTCGAGGGAGCAGTACTTC. It yields the protein CASSYSREQYF.

The chain employs TRBV5-1 and TRBJ2-1; 7 positions match TRBD2. The germline CDR1 and CDR2 sequences are SGHRS and YFSETQ. The CDR3 runs to 14 residues. With V trimmed by 4 bases and J by 6 bases, 7 bases remained unmatched. This CDR3 reads CASSISTGGNEQFF. The CDR3, as DNA: TGCGCCAGCAGCATAAGTACGGGGGGCAATGAGCAGTTCTTC.

V is TRBV27 and J is TRBJ1-2; D not certain. The germline V gene encodes CDR1 MNHEY and CDR2 SMNVEV (reference sequence). Trimming removed 4 bases from V and 4 bases from J, with 22 bases in between. The CDR3 contains 17 residues. The CDR3 DNA is TGTGCCAGCAGTTCCATGGGCTACACGGACGGCCCCTATGGCTACACCTTC. Translated, it gives CASSSMGYTDGPYGYTF.

This clone has a handful of counts. At one boundary the junction diverges from the germline segment, which might be a read error. V is TRBV7-2 and J is TRBJ1-3; D is undetermined. The CDR3 consists of 13 residues. Germline V lookup: CDR1 SGHTA, CDR2 FQGNSA. CDR3 in DNA: TGTGCCAGCAGCTTATATTCTGGGAACACCATATATTTT. Translation: CASSLYSGNTIYF.

This chain connects TRBV28 to TRBJ2-1, with 7 bases lining up with TRBD1. The ends lost 2 bases at V and 0 bases at J; junction bases unmatched: 19. The CDR3 is 21 amino acids. From germline, CDR1 is MDHEN and CDR2 SYDVKM. The CDR3 DNA reads as TGTGCCAGCAGTTTAACAGACCGGGACAGCCGCAGGCTGAACTCCTACAATGAGCAGTTCTTC. Protein: CASSLTDRDSRRLNSYNEQFF.

The chain combines TRBV29-1 with TRBJ1-4; D ambiguous. Trimming removed 7 bases from V and 8 bases from J, with 11 bases in between. The CDR3 length is 11 residues. From germline, CDR1 is SQVTM and CDR2 ANQGSEA. In DNA form, the CDR3 reads TGCAGCGCGGGCCTCTGGGAAAAACTGTTTTTT. It codes for CSAGLWEKLFF.

The chain is built from TRBV11-2 and TRBJ1-4; D might be TRBD1 (5 bases). Between the trimmed V and J ends, which lost 5 bases and 12 bases, there was a span of 10 bases. CDR1 and CDR2 from the germline V gene are SGHAT and FQNNGV. The CDR3 covers 11 residues. The CDR3 region is CASSARGELFF. The CDR3 DNA reads as TGTGCCAGCAGCGCCCGGGGGGAACTGTTTTTT.

The chain couples TRBV27 to TRBJ2-1; D might be TRBD1 (6 bases). Trimming left V 6 bases short and J 2 bases short, with 14 bases between. This CDR3 region has 15 residues. Germline V gene lookup returns CDR1 MNHEY and CDR2 SMNVEV (reference sequence). DNA for the CDR3: TGTGCCAGCAGCCACGGGGCAGGGGCCTACAATGAGCAGTTCTTC. Translating gives CASSHGAGAYNEQFF.

The chain joins TRBV6-5 to TRBJ2-7, with 7 nucleotides matching TRBD1. Trimming removed 7 bases from V and 2 bases from J; junction bases left unmatched: 8. The germline V gene has CDR1 MNHEY and CDR2 SVGAGI. There are 14 residues in the CDR3. The CDR3 loop reads CASKRTGSAYEQYF. The CDR3 DNA reads TGTGCCAGCAAAAGGACAGGTAGCGCCTACGAGCAGTACTTC.

This chain connects TRBV4-2 to TRBJ2-6, with D possibly being TRBD1 (6 bases). The V gene lost 3 bases and the J gene lost 4 bases, with 19 bases spanning the gap. CDR3 length equals 18 residues. CDR1 and CDR2 from the germline V gene are LGHNA and YNFKEQ. The DNA of the CDR3 is TGTGCCAGCAGCCAGGAACCTCCAGACAGGAACGGGGCCAACGTCCTGACTTTC. Amino acids: CASSQEPPDRNGANVLTF.

In this sample, this clone turned up a few times. Other DNA sequences in this sample translate to the same CDR3. This rearrangement joins TRBV5-4 to TRBJ2-3; no clear D. The CDR3 spans 11 residues. The V and J ends lost 1 base and 6 bases respectively, with 3 bases between them. Germline CDR1 and CDR2: SGHNT and YYREEE (reference sequence). CDR3 amino acids: CASSLLDTQYF. The DNA of the CDR3 is TGTGCCAGCAGCTTGCTCGATACGCAGTATTTT.

In the case of this clone: Other DNA sequences from this sample encode an identical CDR3 as well. The J gene is TRBJ2-5, the V gene TRBV18; TRBD1 agrees at 11 bases. Germline CDR1 KGHSH, CDR2 LQKENI. V trimming: 2 bases; J trimming: 1 base; junction bases outside the gene matches: 0. The CDR3 has 15 amino acids. The CDR3 DNA is TGTGCCAGCTCACCAGGACAGGGGGCCCAAGAGACCCAGTACTTC. This translates into CASSPGQGAQETQYF. Drawing the rest from reference TRBV18 and TRBJ2-5, the complete variable domain is NAGVMQNPRHLVRRRGQEARLRCSPMKGHSHVYWYRQLPEEGLKFMVYLQKENIIDESGMPKERFSAEFPKEGPSILRIQQVVRGDSAAYFCASSPGQGAQETQYFGPGTRLLVL.